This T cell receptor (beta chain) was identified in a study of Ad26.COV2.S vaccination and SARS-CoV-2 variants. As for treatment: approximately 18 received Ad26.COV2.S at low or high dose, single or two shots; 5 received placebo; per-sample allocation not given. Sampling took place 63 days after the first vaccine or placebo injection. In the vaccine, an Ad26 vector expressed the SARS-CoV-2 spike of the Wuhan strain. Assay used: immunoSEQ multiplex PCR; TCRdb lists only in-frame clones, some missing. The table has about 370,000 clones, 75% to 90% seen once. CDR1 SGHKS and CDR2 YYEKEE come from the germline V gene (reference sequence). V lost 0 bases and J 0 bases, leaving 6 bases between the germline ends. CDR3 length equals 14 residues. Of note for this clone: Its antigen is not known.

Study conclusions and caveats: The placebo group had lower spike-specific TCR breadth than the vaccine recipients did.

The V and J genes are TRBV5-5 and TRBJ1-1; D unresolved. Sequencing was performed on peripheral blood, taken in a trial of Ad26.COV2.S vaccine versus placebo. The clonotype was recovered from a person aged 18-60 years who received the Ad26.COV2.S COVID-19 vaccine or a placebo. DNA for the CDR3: TGTGCCAGCAGCTTGGACTACATGAACACTGAAGCTTTCTTT. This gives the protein CASSLDYMNTEAFF.